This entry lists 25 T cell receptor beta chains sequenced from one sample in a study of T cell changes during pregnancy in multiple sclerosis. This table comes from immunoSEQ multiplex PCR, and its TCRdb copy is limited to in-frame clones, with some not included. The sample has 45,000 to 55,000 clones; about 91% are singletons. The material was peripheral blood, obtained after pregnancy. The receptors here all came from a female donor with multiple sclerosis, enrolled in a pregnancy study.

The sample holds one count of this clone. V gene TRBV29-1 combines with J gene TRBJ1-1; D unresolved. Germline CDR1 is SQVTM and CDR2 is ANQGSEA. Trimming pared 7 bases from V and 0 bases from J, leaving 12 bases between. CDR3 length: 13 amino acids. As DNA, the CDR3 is TGCAGCGCTGGGGAGCACATGAACACTGAAGCTTTCTTT. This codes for CSAGEHMNTEAFF. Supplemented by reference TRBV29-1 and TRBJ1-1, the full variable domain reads SAVISQKPSRDICQRGTSLTIQCQVDSQVTMMFWYRQQPGQSLTLIATANQGSEATYESGFVIDKFPISRPNLTFSTLTVSNMSPEDSSIYLCSAGEHMNTEAFFGQGTRLTVV.

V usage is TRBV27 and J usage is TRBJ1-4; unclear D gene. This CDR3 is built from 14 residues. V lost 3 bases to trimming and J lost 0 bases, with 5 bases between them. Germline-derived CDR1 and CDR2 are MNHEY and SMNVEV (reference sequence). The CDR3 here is CASSLYTTNEKLFF. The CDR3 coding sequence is TGTGCCAGCAGTTTGTACACAACTAATGAAAAACTGTTTTTT.

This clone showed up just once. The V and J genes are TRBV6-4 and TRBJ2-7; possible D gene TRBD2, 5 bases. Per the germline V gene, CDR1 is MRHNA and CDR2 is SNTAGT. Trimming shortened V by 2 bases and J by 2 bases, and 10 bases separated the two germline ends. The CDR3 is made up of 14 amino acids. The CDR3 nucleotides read TGTGCCAGCAGTGACCAGGCGGGTCCCTACGAGCAGTACTTC. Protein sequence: CASSDQAGPYEQYF.

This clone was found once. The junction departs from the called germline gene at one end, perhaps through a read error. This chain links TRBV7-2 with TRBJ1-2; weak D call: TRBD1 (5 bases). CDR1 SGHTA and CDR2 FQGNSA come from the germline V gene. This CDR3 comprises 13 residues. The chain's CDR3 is CASSLDSTYGYTF. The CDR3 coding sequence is TGTGCCAGCAGTTTAGACAGTACTTATGGCTACACCTTC.

In DNA form, the CDR3 reads TGTGCCAGCAGCTTGCAGGGGATGATCTACAATGAGCAGTTCTTC. Amino acids: CASSLQGMIYNEQFF. The chain uses TRBV7-2 and TRBJ2-1; D might be TRBD1 (6 bases). The CDR3 runs to 15 residues. Germline V gene sequence: CDR1 SGHTA, CDR2 FQGNSA. Trimming took off 3 bases at V and 3 bases at J, with 12 bases between the two ends.

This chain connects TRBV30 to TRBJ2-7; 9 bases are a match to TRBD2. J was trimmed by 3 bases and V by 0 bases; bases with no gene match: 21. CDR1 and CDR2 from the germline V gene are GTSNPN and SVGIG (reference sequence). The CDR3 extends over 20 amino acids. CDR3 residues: CAWSVIGGKRGANLDYEQYF. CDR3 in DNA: TGTGCCTGGAGTGTAATCGGCGGGAAGCGGGGGGCTAACCTTGACTACGAGCAGTACTTC.

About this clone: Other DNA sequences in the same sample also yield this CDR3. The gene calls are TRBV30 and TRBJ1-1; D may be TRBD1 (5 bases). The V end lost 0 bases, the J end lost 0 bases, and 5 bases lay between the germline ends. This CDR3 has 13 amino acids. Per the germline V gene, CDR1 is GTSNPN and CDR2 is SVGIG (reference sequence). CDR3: CAWSVGVNTEAFF. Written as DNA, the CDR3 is TGTGCCTGGAGTGTAGGGGTGAACACTGAAGCTTTCTTT.

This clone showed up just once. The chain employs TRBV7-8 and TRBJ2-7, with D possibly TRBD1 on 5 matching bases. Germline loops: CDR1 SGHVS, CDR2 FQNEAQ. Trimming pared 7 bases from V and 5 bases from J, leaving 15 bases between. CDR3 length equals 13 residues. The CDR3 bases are TGTGCCAGCAACCATCTCAGGGCCGACGAGCAGTACTTC. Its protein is CASNHLRADEQYF.

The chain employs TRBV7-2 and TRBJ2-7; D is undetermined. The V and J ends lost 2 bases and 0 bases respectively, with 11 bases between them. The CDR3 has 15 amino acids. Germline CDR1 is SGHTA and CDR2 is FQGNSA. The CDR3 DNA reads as TGTGCCAGCAGCTTAATAGCACTAAGCTCCTACGAGCAGTACTTC. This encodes CASSLIALSSYEQYF.

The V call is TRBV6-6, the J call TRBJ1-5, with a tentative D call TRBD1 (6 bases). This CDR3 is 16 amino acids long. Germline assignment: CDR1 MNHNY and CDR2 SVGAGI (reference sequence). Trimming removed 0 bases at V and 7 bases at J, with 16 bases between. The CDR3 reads CASSYSAVGARQPQHF. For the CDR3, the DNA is TGTGCCAGCAGTTACTCAGCTGTGGGGGCACGACAGCCCCAGCATTTT.

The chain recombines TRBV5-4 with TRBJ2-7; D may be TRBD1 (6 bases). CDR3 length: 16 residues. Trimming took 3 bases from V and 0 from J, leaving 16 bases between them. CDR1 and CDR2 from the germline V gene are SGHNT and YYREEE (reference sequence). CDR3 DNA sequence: TGTGCCAGCAGCTCAGGACAGCGAAGGAGCTCCTACGAGCAGTACTTC. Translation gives CASSSGQRRSSYEQYF.

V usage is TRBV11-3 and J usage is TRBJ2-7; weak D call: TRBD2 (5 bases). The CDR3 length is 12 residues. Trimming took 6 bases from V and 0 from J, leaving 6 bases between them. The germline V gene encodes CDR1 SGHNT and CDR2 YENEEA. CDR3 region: CASSAGSYEQYF. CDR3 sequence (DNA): TGTGCCAGCAGTGCGGGCTCCTACGAGCAGTACTTC.

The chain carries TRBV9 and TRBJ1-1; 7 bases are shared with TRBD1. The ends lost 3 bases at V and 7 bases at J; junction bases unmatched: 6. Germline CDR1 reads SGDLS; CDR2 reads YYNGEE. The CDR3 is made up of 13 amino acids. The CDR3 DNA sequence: TGTGCCAGCAGCGCGGCAACAGGGGATGAAGCTTTCTTT. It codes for CASSAATGDEAFF.

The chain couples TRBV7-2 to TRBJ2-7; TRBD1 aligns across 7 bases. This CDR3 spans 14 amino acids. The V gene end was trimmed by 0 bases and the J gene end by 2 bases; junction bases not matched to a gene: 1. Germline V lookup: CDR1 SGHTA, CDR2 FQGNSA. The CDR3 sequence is CASSLAGGTYEQYF. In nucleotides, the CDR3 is TGTGCCAGCAGCTTAGCAGGGGGCACCTACGAGCAGTACTTC.

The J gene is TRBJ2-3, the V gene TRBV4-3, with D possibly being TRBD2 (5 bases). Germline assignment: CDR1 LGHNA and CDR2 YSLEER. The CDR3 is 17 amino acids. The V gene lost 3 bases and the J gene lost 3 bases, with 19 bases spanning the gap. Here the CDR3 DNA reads TGCGCCAGCAGCCAGGAATGGACTGCCCGGGTGACAGATACGCAGTATTTT. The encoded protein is CASSQEWTARVTDTQYF.

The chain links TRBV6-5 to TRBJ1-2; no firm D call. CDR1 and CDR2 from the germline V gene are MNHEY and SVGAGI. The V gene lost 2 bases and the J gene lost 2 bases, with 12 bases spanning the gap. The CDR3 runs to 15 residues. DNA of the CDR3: TGTGCCAGCAGTTACATCGGAGGCTTAAACTATGGCTACACCTTC. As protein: CASSYIGGLNYGYTF.

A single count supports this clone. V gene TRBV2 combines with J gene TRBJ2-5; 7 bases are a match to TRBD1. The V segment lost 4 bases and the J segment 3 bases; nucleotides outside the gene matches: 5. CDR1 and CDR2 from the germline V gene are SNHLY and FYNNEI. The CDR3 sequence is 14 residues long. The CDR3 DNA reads TGTGCCAGCAGTGGACAGACAGGGAAAGAGACCCAGTACTTC. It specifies CASSGQTGKETQYF.

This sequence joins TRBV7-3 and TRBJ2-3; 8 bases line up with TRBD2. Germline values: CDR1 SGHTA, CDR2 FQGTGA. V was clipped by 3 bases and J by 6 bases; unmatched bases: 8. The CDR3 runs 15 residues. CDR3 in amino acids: CASSFTGGASDTQYF. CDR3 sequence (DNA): TGTGCCAGCAGCTTTACCGGGGGGGCTTCCGATACGCAGTATTTT.

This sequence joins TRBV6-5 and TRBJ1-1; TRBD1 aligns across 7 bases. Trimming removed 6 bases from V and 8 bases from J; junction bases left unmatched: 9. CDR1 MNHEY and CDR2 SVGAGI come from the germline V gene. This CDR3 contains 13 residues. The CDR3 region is CASSYLTGREAFF. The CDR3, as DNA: TGTGCCAGCAGCTACCTGACAGGGAGAGAAGCTTTCTTT.

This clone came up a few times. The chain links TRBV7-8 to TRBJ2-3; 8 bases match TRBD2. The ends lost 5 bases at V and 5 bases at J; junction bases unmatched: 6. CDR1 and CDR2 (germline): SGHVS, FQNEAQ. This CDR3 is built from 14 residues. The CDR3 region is CASSPTSAGDTQYF. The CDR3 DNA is TGTGCCAGCAGCCCGACTAGCGCCGGAGATACGCAGTATTTT.

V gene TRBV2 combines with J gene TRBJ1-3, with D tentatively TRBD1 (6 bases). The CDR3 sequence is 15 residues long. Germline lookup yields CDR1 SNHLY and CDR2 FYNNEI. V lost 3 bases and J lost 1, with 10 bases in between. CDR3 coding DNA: TGTGCCAGCAGTGATAGGGGGAGATCTGGAAACACCATATATTTT. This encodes CASSDRGRSGNTIYF.

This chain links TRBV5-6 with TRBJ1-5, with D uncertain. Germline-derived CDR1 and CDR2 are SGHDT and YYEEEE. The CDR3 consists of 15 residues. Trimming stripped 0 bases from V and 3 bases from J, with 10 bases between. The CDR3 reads CASSLGWRYNQPQHF. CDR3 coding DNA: TGTGCCAGCAGCTTGGGGTGGCGGTACAATCAGCCCCAGCATTTT.

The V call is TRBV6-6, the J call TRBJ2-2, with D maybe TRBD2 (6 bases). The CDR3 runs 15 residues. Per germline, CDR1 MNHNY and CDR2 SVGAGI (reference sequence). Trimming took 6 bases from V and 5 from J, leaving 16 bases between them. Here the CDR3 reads CASRTSPGGTGELFF. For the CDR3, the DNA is TGTGCCAGCAGAACTTCCCCCGGGGGAACCGGGGAGCTGTTTTTT.

The CDR3 protein is CASSGELSSGNTIYF. The CDR3 DNA reads as TGTGCCAGCAGTGGTGAGCTTAGCTCTGGAAACACCATATATTTT. The gene calls are TRBV6-1 and TRBJ1-3; D not resolved. CDR1 MNHNS and CDR2 SASEGT come from the germline V gene. The CDR3 is made up of 15 amino acids. Trimming pared 4 bases from V and 0 bases from J, leaving 10 bases between.

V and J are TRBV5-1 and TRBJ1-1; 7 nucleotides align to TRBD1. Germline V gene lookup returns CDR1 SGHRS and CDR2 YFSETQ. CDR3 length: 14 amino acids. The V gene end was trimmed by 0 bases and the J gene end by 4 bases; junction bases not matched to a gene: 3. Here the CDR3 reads CASSLGAGGTEAFF. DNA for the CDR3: TGCGCCAGCAGCTTGGGGGCAGGGGGCACTGAAGCTTTCTTT.